The rows below give T cell receptor beta chains drawn from one sample of a study of blood T cell repertoires in COVID-19. Some clones are missing from TCRdb's copy, which holds only in-frame ones; the method was immunoSEQ multiplex PCR. The repertoire holds 250,000 or so clones, with approximately 88% as singletons. Material: PBMCs or T cells enriched from blood (not recorded which). The receptors were gathered from a woman aged 30 to 39 who had been exposed to COVID-19. The CDR3 runs from the conserved cysteine through the conserved F or W. The order of the fields is J gene, D gene, V gene, CDR3 protein, CDR3 DNA. A D gene is named only where the DNA matches it firmly.

j_call: TRBJ1-6; d_call: TRBD1; v_call: TRBV2; cdr3_aa: CASSQDRAPLHF; cdr3_nt: TGTGCCAGCAGTCAAGACAGGGCGCCCCTCCACTTT
j_call: TRBJ2-2; d_call: TRBD2; v_call: TRBV4-1; cdr3_aa: CASSQEGLAGGPSGELFF; cdr3_nt: TGCGCCAGCAGCCAAGAGGGACTAGCGGGAGGGCCGTCCGGGGAGCTGTTTTTT
j_call: TRBJ2-1; d_call: TRBD2; v_call: TRBV7-3; cdr3_aa: CASSLSGGPNEQFF; cdr3_nt: TGTGCCAGCAGCCTTAGCGGGGGCCCCAATGAGCAGTTCTTC
j_call: TRBJ2-5; d_call: .; v_call: TRBV7-9; cdr3_aa: CASSPYMYREETQYF; cdr3_nt: TGTGCCAGCAGCCCATACATGTATCGGGAAGAGACCCAGTACTTC
j_call: TRBJ2-1; d_call: .; v_call: TRBV11-2; cdr3_aa: CASSLNRDSYNEQFF; cdr3_nt: TGTGCCAGCAGCCTAAACCGGGACTCCTACAATGAGCAGTTCTTC
j_call: TRBJ1-2; d_call: .; v_call: TRBV7-9; cdr3_aa: CASSSFSDSGFNYGYTF; cdr3_nt: TGTGCCAGCAGCTCTTTCTCCGACAGTGGCTTTAACTATGGCTACACCTTC
j_call: TRBJ1-1; d_call: .; v_call: TRBV7-6; cdr3_aa: CASSFGQKNTEAFF; cdr3_nt: TGTGCCAGCAGCTTCGGACAGAAGAACACTGAAGCTTTCTTT
j_call: TRBJ2-3; d_call: TRBD2; v_call: TRBV3-1/TRBV3-2; cdr3_aa: CASSYGLASDTQYF; cdr3_nt: TGTGCCAGCAGCTACGGACTAGCTTCAGATACGCAGTATTTT
j_call: TRBJ1-2; d_call: TRBD1; v_call: TRBV6-1; cdr3_aa: CASSETTGIHGYTF; cdr3_nt: TGTGCCAGCAGTGAAACGACAGGGATCCATGGCTACACCTTC
j_call: TRBJ1-1; d_call: .; v_call: TRBV19; cdr3_aa: CASSIGAQNTEAFF; cdr3_nt: TGTGCCAGTAGTATTGGGGCCCAGAACACTGAAGCTTTCTTT
j_call: TRBJ2-1; d_call: TRBD2; v_call: TRBV5-6; cdr3_aa: CASSWPGLAAEQFF; cdr3_nt: TGTGCCAGCAGCTGGCCGGGACTAGCGGCTGAGCAGTTCTTC